Described below is a single T cell receptor (beta chain) sequence and its context. Its specificity is unknown. The length of the CDR3 is 16 residues. Germline loops: CDR1 KGHSH, CDR2 LQKENI. V shed 6 bases and J 7 bases; nucleotides not matched to a gene: 16. The sample belongs to a study of T cells in localized non-small cell lung cancer. General study points: Uninvolved adjacent lung showed peak T cell clonality, exceeding tumor.

Method: immunoSEQ multiplex PCR; TCRdb's copy keeps in-frame clones and lacks some. Of tens of thousands of clones listed, roughly 88% are singletons. V and J are TRBV18 and TRBJ2-7; 9 bases match TRBD1. The sample consisted of peripheral blood, taken before any cancer treatment. The receptor was derived from a male donor aged 60 or older with stage III squamous cell lung carcinoma. Written as DNA, the CDR3 is TGTGCCAGCTCCCTCGGACCGCCACAGGGGGCGGAGGAGCAGTACTTC. This translates into CASSLGPPQGAEEQYF.